These T cell receptor beta chains were read from a single sample in a study of T-cell reconstitution after alpha-beta-depleted transplantation in children. TCRdb re-called the PCR reads with MiXCR, one entry per CDR3 protein. The sample yields about 50,000 distinct CDR3 sequences, under 6% seen once. This material consisted of PBMCs, mostly from graft donor cells, taken 60 days after TCRalphabeta/CD19-depleted stem cell transplant. These receptors were collected from a female patient aged 2-9 years who had a stem cell transplant for aplastic anemia, so the T cells may come from the graft donor. Both conserved end residues are part of each CDR3. Each record gives: J gene, clone size, V gene, D gene, CDR3 protein, CDR3 DNA. The D gene is left open where the match is weak. Size tells how often a clone was seen (once, few, many) or the class of an expanded clone, and some rows leave it out.

>TRBJ2-1|many|TRBV12-3/TRBV12-4|TRBD2
CASMGLASYNEQFF
TGTGCCAGCATGGGACTAGCGTCTTACAATGAGCAGTTCTTC
>TRBJ1-5|few|TRBV4-2|NA
CASSQDEVQPQHF
TGTGCCAGCAGCCAAGATGAGGTTCAGCCCCAGCATTTT
>TRBJ2-1|many|TRBV25-1|NA
CASSERGPSGSLYNEQFF
TGTGCCAGCAGTGAAAGGGGGCCGAGCGGGTCCCTCTACAATGAGCAGTTCTTC
>TRBJ1-5|many|TRBV20-1|TRBD1
CSALLPPGQGTYSNQPQHF
TGCAGTGCGCTACTTCCACCGGGACAGGGGACTTATAGCAATCAGCCCCAGCATTTT
>TRBJ2-6|few|TRBV7-8|NA
CASSLGLSGANVLTF
TGTGCCAGCAGCTTAGGGCTCTCCGGGGCCAACGTCCTGACTTTC
>TRBJ2-7|NA|TRBV11-2|TRBD2
CASSLASAGSGTSGSRRDEQYF
TGTGCCAGCAGCTTAGCGAGTGCTGGATCAGGGACTAGCGGGAGTCGCCGCGACGAGCAGTACTTC
>TRBJ2-7|many|TRBV3-1|NA
CASSSWDRRGGYEQYF
TGTGCCAGCAGCTCCTGGGACAGAAGGGGAGGCTACGAGCAGTACTTC
>TRBJ2-1|many|TRBV18|NA
CASSPIRYNEQFF
TGTGCCAGCTCACCCATCAGGTACAATGAGCAGTTCTTC
>TRBJ2-1|many|TRBV12-3/TRBV12-4|TRBD2
CASSPRGRAGGYNEQFF
TGTGCCAGCAGCCCCCGTGGGAGGGCGGGAGGCTACAATGAGCAGTTCTTC
>TRBJ2-1|many|TRBV20-1|TRBD2
CSARDTSASYNEQFF
TGCAGTGCTAGAGATACTAGCGCGTCGTACAATGAGCAGTTCTTC
>TRBJ2-1|many|TRBV20-1|TRBD2
CSASKRTSDNEQFF
TGCAGTGCTAGTAAGAGGACTAGCGACAATGAGCAGTTCTTC
>TRBJ1-1|many|TRBV20-1|NA
CSARDGTSAGTEAFF
TGCAGTGCTAGAGATGGGACCTCTGCTGGCACTGAAGCTTTCTTT
>TRBJ2-3|many|TRBV5-6|TRBD2
CASSLGLAGITDTQYF
TGTGCCAGCAGCTTGGGGCTAGCGGGGATCACAGATACGCAGTATTTT
>TRBJ2-4|many|TRBV5-1|NA
CASSEGGLAKNIQYF
TGCGCCAGCAGCGAGGGGGGACTAGCCAAAAACATTCAGTACTTC
>TRBJ2-7|many|TRBV12-3/TRBV12-4|NA
CANSPGQPGASGYEQYF
TGTGCCAACTCACCGGGACAGCCAGGAGCGAGCGGGTACGAGCAGTACTTC
>TRBJ2-1|many|TRBV2|TRBD2
CASSATSGSDNEQFF
TGTGCCAGCAGCGCGACTAGCGGGAGTGACAATGAGCAGTTCTTC
>TRBJ2-3|many|TRBV5-1|TRBD1
CASSSRTGSTDTQYF
TGCGCCAGCAGCTCTCGGACAGGGAGCACAGATACGCAGTATTTT
>TRBJ2-1|NA|TRBV11-3|TRBD2
CASSLGRRETTNEQFF
TGTGCCAGCAGCTTAGGTCGGCGGGAGACGACAAATGAGCAGTTCTTC
>TRBJ2-5|NA|TRBV18|NA
CASSPPSFPETQYF
TGTGCCAGCTCACCACCGTCGTTTCCGGAGACCCAGTACTTC
>TRBJ1-4|few|TRBV3-1|NA
CASSQDTLNEKLFF
TGTGCCAGCAGCCAAGATACCCTCAATGAAAAACTGTTTTTT
>TRBJ2-7|many|TRBV19|TRBD2
CASSVGLALSSYEQYF
TGTGCCAGTAGTGTCGGACTAGCGCTGAGCTCCTACGAGCAGTACTTC
>TRBJ2-7|NA|TRBV4-1|NA
CASSQGVGGWTPYEQYF
TGCGCCAGCAGCCAAGGCGTAGGGGGGTGGACCCCCTACGAGCAGTACTTC
>TRBJ2-3|few|TRBV5-1|NA
CASSLGLRQETDTQYF
TGCGCCAGCAGCCTCGGACTCAGACAAGAAACAGATACGCAGTATTTT
>TRBJ2-7|NA|TRBV7-9|TRBD2
CASSQTSGATYEQYF
TGTGCCAGCAGCCAGACTAGCGGAGCTACCTACGAGCAGTACTTC
>TRBJ2-4|few|TRBV6-5|NA
CASSYSRGLALAKNIQYF
TGTGCCAGCAGTTACTCGCGTGGGCTGGCCCTAGCCAAAAACATTCAGTACTTC
>TRBJ1-2|NA|TRBV24-1|NA
CATSEARDYGYTF
TGTGCCACCAGCGAGGCCAGGGACTATGGCTACACCTTC
>TRBJ1-3|few|TRBV15|TRBD1
CATSLPWDSSGNTIYF
TGTGCCACCAGCCTACCTTGGGACAGCTCTGGAAACACCATATATTTT
>TRBJ2-1|many|TRBV4-2|NA
CASSQDLSGTYNEQFF
TGTGCCAGCAGCCAAGATCTGAGTGGGACCTACAATGAGCAGTTCTTC
>TRBJ2-3|many|TRBV12-3/TRBV12-4|NA
CASSLAGGADTQYF
TGTGCCAGCAGTTTAGCGGGGGGAGCAGATACGCAGTATTTT
>TRBJ1-2|many|TRBV4-1|NA
CASSQERTGFYGYTF
TGCGCCAGCAGCCAAGAGCGTACAGGTTTCTATGGCTACACCTTC
>TRBJ2-3|many|TRBV20-1|NA
CSASEQMSIDTQYF
TGCAGTGCTAGCGAGCAAATGTCCATAGATACGCAGTATTTT
>TRBJ2-1|NA|TRBV9|NA
CASSRVGGDAYNEQFF
TGTGCCAGCAGTCGGGTAGGGGGAGACGCCTACAATGAGCAGTTCTTC
>TRBJ2-7|few|TRBV24-1|TRBD1
CATSDFGQAHSYEQYF
TGTGCCACCAGTGATTTTGGACAGGCACACTCCTACGAGCAGTACTTC
>TRBJ2-1|NA|TRBV11-2|TRBD2
CASSLSGGILGEQFF
TGTGCCAGCAGCTTATCGGGAGGTATACTTGGCGAGCAGTTCTTC
>TRBJ1-4|many|TRBV21-1|NA
CASRKGGGLGTNEKLFF
TGTGCCAGCAGAAAAGGCGGAGGCCTTGGGACAAATGAAAAACTGTTTTTT
>TRBJ2-5|many|TRBV9|NA
CASSTRQFQETQYF
TGTGCCAGCAGCACCCGACAGTTTCAAGAGACCCAGTACTTC
>TRBJ2-7|many|TRBV6-2/TRBV6-3|TRBD1
CASSYGFGQGFSYEQYF
TGTGCCAGCAGTTACGGCTTTGGACAGGGCTTCTCCTACGAGCAGTACTTC
>TRBJ1-3|few|TRBV7-8|NA
CASSPVPTGTYGNTIYF
TGTGCCAGCAGCCCTGTTCCGACGGGGACGTATGGAAACACCATATATTTT
>TRBJ1-1|NA|TRBV5-1|TRBD1
CASSSDRGVTEAFF
TGCGCCAGCAGCTCTGACAGGGGGGTCACTGAAGCTTTCTTT
>TRBJ2-7|many|TRBV28|TRBD2
CASSLGGRWYEQYF
TGTGCCAGCAGTTTAGGCGGGAGATGGTACGAGCAGTACTTC
>TRBJ2-7|NA|TRBV18|TRBD2
CASSRGGSSYEQYF
TGTGCCAGCTCGAGGGGAGGGTCCTCATACGAGCAGTACTTC
>TRBJ2-2|many|TRBV20-1|TRBD1
CSAIGTVNTGELFF
TGCAGTGCTATCGGGACAGTTAACACCGGGGAGCTGTTTTTT
>TRBJ2-1|many|TRBV7-3|TRBD2
CASSSQSGTTGEQFF
TGTGCCAGCAGCTCTCAATCCGGGACTACTGGTGAGCAGTTCTTC
>TRBJ1-1|few|TRBV15|NA
CATSRDRGGLEAFF
TGTGCCACCAGCAGAGATCGCGGCGGACTCGAAGCTTTCTTT
>TRBJ2-7|many|TRBV7-3|NA
CASSLTGGSYEQYF
TGTGCCAGCAGCTTAACAGGGGGCTCCTACGAGCAGTACTTC
>TRBJ2-6|many|TRBV2|NA
CASSSRQRTLSGANVLTF
TGTGCCAGCAGTTCGCGACAGCGTACCCTCTCTGGGGCCAACGTCCTGACTTTC
>TRBJ2-6|many|TRBV25-1|NA
CASSGGALSGANVLTF
TGTGCCAGCAGTGGAGGGGCACTGTCTGGGGCCAACGTCCTGACTTTC
>TRBJ2-4|NA|TRBV13|NA
CASSLGGGRRAKNIQYF
TGTGCCAGCAGCTTGGGGGGGGGGCGGAGGGCCAAAAACATTCAGTACTTC
>TRBJ2-3|many|TRBV7-2|NA
CASSPGLSRTSTDTQYF
TGTGCCAGCAGCCCAGGGCTATCTCGGACTAGCACAGATACGCAGTATTTT
>TRBJ1-5|NA|TRBV5-1|TRBD1
CASSPGTGELYSNQPQHF
TGCGCCAGCAGCCCCGGGACAGGAGAACTTTATAGCAATCAGCCCCAGCATTTT
>TRBJ1-5|many|TRBV5-5|NA
CASSLGPNQPQHF
TGTGCCAGCAGCTTGGGTCCTAATCAGCCCCAGCATTTT
>TRBJ1-5|few|TRBV7-2|NA
CASSLHAMGSNQPQHF
TGTGCCAGCAGCTTGCACGCGATGGGGAGCAATCAGCCCCAGCATTTT
>TRBJ2-7|few|TRBV5-1|TRBD1
CASSGGTGDRSYEQYF
TGCGCCAGCAGCGGAGGGACAGGGGATAGGTCCTACGAGCAGTACTTC
>TRBJ2-1|many|TRBV28|TRBD1
CASGQGAVREQFF
TGTGCCAGTGGACAGGGGGCGGTGCGTGAGCAGTTCTTC
>TRBJ1-1|NA|TRBV19|NA
CATLRRVAEAFF
TGTGCCACCCTCAGACGGGTGGCTGAAGCTTTCTTT